One sample yielded the 11 T cell receptor beta chains listed below, sequenced in a study of blood T cells in healthy people across ages. A J-beta primer mix and a sample-barcoded 5' primer were used in a second PCR of roughly 6 to 11 cycles. TCRdb used MiXCR to reprocess the 5' RACE reads, holding one entry per CDR3 protein. The sample has about 1.8 million distinct CDR3 sequences, approximately 50% seen once. The sequenced sample consisted of blood. These receptor sequences come from a woman aged 40 to 49 in good health.

This clonotype was observed a few times. No DNA is shown, since the ends of the CDR3 on it are uncertain; the CDR3 is the one TCRdb lists. The J gene is TRBJ2-7, the V gene TRBV7-5; TRBD1, the table's D call, was not compared with the DNA. TRBV7-5 is tagged as a pseudogene. The CDR3 is 14 residues long, ends included. The CDR3 spells CISVPVDRLYEQYF.

V and J are TRBV7-8 and TRBJ2-3, with 7 nucleotides matching TRBD2. Germline lookup yields CDR1 SGHVS and CDR2 FQNEAQ. The ends lost 3 bases at V and 0 bases at J; junction bases unmatched: 18. This CDR3 has 20 amino acids. In nucleotides, the CDR3 is TGTGCCAGCAGCTTGGCCCTGATCCGGGACTACAGAGCTAGCACAGATACGCAGTATTTT. Translating gives CASSLALIRDYRASTDTQYF. The whole variable domain, remainder taken from reference TRBV7-8 and TRBJ2-3, is GAGVSQSPRYKVAKRGQDVALRCDPISGHVSLFWYQQALGQGPEFLTYFQNEAQLDKSGLPSDRFFAERPEGSVSTLKIQRTQQEDSAVYLCASSLALIRDYRASTDTQYFGPGTRLTVL.

V is TRBV12-3 or TRBV12-4 and J is TRBJ2-3, with D maybe TRBD2 (5 bases). The CDR3 consists of 14 residues. The V gene lost 2 bases and the J gene lost 4 bases, with 10 bases spanning the gap. The CDR3 nucleotides read TGTGCCAGCAGTTTAAGATTTAGCGCAGATACGCAGTATTTT. It specifies CASSLRFSADTQYF.

This clonotype was counted a few times. The chain is built from TRBV24-1 and TRBJ2-1; 13 bases agree with TRBD2. The CDR3 consists of 16 residues. The germline CDR1 and CDR2 sequences are KGHDR and SFDVKD. The V gene end was trimmed by 1 base and the J gene end by 7 bases; junction bases not matched to a gene: 3. Here the CDR3 DNA reads TGTGCCACCAGTGATTTAGGGACTAGCGGGGTTAATGAGCAGTTCTTC. Amino acids: CATSDLGTSGVNEQFF.

The rearrangement joins TRBV4-3 to TRBJ1-4, with a possible D match to TRBD1 (5 bases). CDR1 LGHNA and CDR2 YSLEER come from the germline V gene. Deletions cut 0 bases from V and 8 bases from J, with 13 bases between. The length of the CDR3 is 15 residues. CDR3 DNA: TGCGCCAGCAGCCAAGATAAGGGGCGAGGGGAAAAACTGTTTTTT. Translating it yields CASSQDKGRGEKLFF.

This clonotype came up a few times. This sequence joins TRBV20-1 and TRBJ2-7; D gene uncertain. The CDR3 totals 14 residues. V lost 0 bases to trimming and J lost 2 bases, with 11 bases between them. Germline assignment: CDR1 DFQATT and CDR2 SNEGSKA (reference sequence). The CDR3 is CSARDLDTAYEQYF. The CDR3 coding sequence is TGCAGTGCTAGAGATCTAGACACTGCCTACGAGCAGTACTTC.

This clonotype was counted once. V usage is TRBV7-2 and J usage is TRBJ1-6, with a possible D match to TRBD1 (5 bases). The germline V gene has CDR1 SGHTA and CDR2 FQGNSA. The length of the CDR3 is 15 residues. V lost 7 bases, J lost 6 bases, and 16 bases lay in between. Here the CDR3 DNA reads TGTGCCAGCATCAGCCCCCCCGGGGCTAATTCACCCCTCCACTTT. Protein: CASISPPGANSPLHF.

The chain uses TRBV5-1 and TRBJ2-7, with 14 bases lining up with TRBD2. Germline trimming cut 4 bases from V and 5 bases from J; bases unmatched to any gene: 8. CDR1 is SGHRS and CDR2 is YFSETQ in the germline V gene. This CDR3 region has 16 residues. This CDR3 is CASSKKPGLAGDEQYF. In DNA form, the CDR3 reads TGCGCCAGCAGCAAAAAACCGGGACTAGCGGGGGACGAGCAGTACTTC. Filled out from reference TRBV5-1 and TRBJ2-7, the complete variable domain reads KAGVTQTPRYLIKTRGQQVTLSCSPISGHRSVSWYQQTPGQGLQFLFEYFSETQRNKGNFPGRFSGRQFSNSRSEMNVSTLELGDSALYLCASSKKPGLAGDEQYFGPGTRLTVT.

This rearrangement joins TRBV5-1 to TRBJ2-1; 16 nucleotides match TRBD2. The junction had 9 bases not matched to a gene; V was cut back by 4 bases and J by 11 bases. This CDR3 is built from 16 residues. Germline lookup yields CDR1 SGHRS and CDR2 YFSETQ. The CDR3 here is CASSTGTSGGGSKQFF. The DNA of the CDR3 is TGCGCCAGCAGCACTGGGACTAGCGGGGGGGGATCGAAGCAGTTCTTC.

This chain joins TRBV7-8 and TRBJ2-3, with TRBD1 identical over 7 bases. There are 17 residues in the CDR3. Germline V gives CDR1 SGHVS, CDR2 FQNEAQ. The junction had 14 bases not matched to a gene; V was cut back by 4 bases and J by 4 bases. CDR3 sequence reads: CASSSGTDRAGADTQYF. CDR3 nucleotide sequence: TGTGCCAGCAGCTCGGGGACCGACAGGGCTGGTGCAGATACGCAGTATTTT.

The rearrangement links TRBV28 to TRBJ2-3; tentatively, D is TRBD1 or TRBD2 (5 bases each). V was clipped by 5 bases and J by 5 bases, with 14 bases between them. Germline loops: CDR1 MDHEN, CDR2 SYDVKM. CDR3 length: 14 amino acids. The CDR3 DNA reads as TGTGCCAGCAGTCGGGGACCAGGCGAAGATACGCAGTATTTT. Protein product: CASSRGPGEDTQYF.